The 4 T cell receptor beta chains reported below all come from one sample, sequenced in a study of shared clonotypes between healthy human individuals (TCRdb year 2020). The receptor library was made with the immunoSEQ multiplex PCR assay. Drawn from immuneACCESS, this table holds only the in-frame rearrangements with V and J called that TCRdb kept. Clones are partly lost; checked studies trace under half to an unresolved V gene and leave the rest unexplained. The sample table holds 2 million to 2.5 million clones, of which 80% to 95% were seen once. Of the sample, around 0.38% is held by the ten largest clones. Sequencing was carried out using naive CD4+ T cells from PBMCs. Sample cell subset or site, as interpreted from the label and publication: CD45RA+ positively selected. These receptors all stem from a man between 18 and 35 years old in good health. Some clones in this sample may be carry-over from other donors' samples.

V usage is TRBV28 and J usage is TRBJ1-3, with D tentatively TRBD1 (5 bases). V was cut by 6 bases and J by 1 base, with 16 bases left in between. Germline lookup yields CDR1 MDHEN and CDR2 SYDVKM. The CDR3 sequence is 16 residues long. CDR3: CASRPDIGGSGNTIYF. Here the CDR3 DNA reads TGTGCCAGCAGACCTGACATCGGGGGATCTGGAAACACCATATATTTT.

The chain links TRBV6-5 to TRBJ2-1, with D perhaps TRBD2 (5 bases). Trimming stripped 9 bases from V and 6 bases from J, with 12 bases between. Germline CDR1 MNHEY, CDR2 SVGAGI. The CDR3 contains 12 residues. CDR3 DNA: TGTGCCAGTCGGAAGGGAGTCAATGAGCAGTTCTTC. Translation gives CASRKGVNEQFF.

This clone occurred once. This chain uses TRBV15 with TRBJ1-2; D is undetermined. The CDR3 has 13 amino acids. Trimming stripped 5 bases from V and 0 bases from J, with 7 bases between. In germline, CDR1 is LNHNV, CDR2 YYDKDF (reference sequence). CDR3 bases: TGTGCCACCAGCGTAGACGCTAACTATGGCTACACCTTC. Protein: CATSVDANYGYTF.

The J gene is TRBJ1-3, the V gene TRBV27, with D possibly being TRBD1 (5 bases). Trimming left V 6 bases short and J 8 bases short, with 14 bases between. This CDR3 contains 13 residues. The V gene's germline CDR1 is MNHEY and CDR2 SMNVEV (reference sequence). CDR3 region: CASSRGTGDTIYF. CDR3 nucleotides: TGTGCCAGCAGCCGCGGGACTGGTGACACCATATATTTT.